The table lists the clone carrying this TCR beta chain with a count of one. The data derive from a study of Ad26.COV2.S vaccination and SARS-CoV-2 variants. Treatment reported: 19 received Ad26.COV2.S at low or high dose, single or two shots; about 5 received placebo; per-sample allocation not given. Samples analyzed were those drawn on day 63 after the first vaccine or placebo injection. The assay was immunoSEQ multiplex PCR, and TCRdb's table has in-frame clones only and misses some. The data hold about 370,000 clones, with around nine tenths observed a single time. This CDR3 region has 16 residues. Germline CDR1 ENHRY, CDR2 SYGVKD. With V trimmed by 4 bases and J by 2 bases, 5 bases remained unmatched.

This specimen was peripheral blood, taken in a trial of Ad26.COV2.S vaccine versus placebo. The chain is built from TRBV10-3 and TRBJ2-1, with 10 bases aligning to TRBD2. The sequence derives from a person aged 18 to 65 who received the Ad26.COV2.S COVID-19 vaccine or a placebo. The DNA for the CDR3 is TGTGCCATCAGTGGATTAGCGGGAGGCGCCTACAATGAGCAGTTCTTC. As protein: CAISGLAGGAYNEQFF.